The next 9 T cell receptor beta chains were all read from a single sample in a study of blood T cell repertoires in COVID-19 (dated by TCRdb to about 2020). The method behind the library was the immunoSEQ multiplex PCR assay. TCRdb took over this immuneACCESS table, retaining in-frame rearrangements with V and J assigned. Such tables are incomplete; in checked studies, under half of the missing clones stem from an unresolved V gene, and the remainder is unexplained. For this sample there are 90,000 to 130,000 clones; roughly four fifths appear just once. 16% of the sample lies in the top ten. Sequenced input: peripheral blood. These receptors came from a woman aged 60 to 75 with acute or convalescent COVID-19.

This clone was seen repeatedly, ten times or more. The rearrangement links TRBV25-1 to TRBJ2-1; D is perhaps TRBD2 (6 bases). Trimming removed 3 bases from V and 5 bases from J, with 14 bases in between. This CDR3 spans 15 amino acids. Germline-derived CDR1 and CDR2 are MGHDK and SYGVNS. The CDR3 region is CASSDPRREDNEQFF. Here the CDR3 DNA reads TGTGCCAGCAGTGACCCCCGCAGGGAGGACAATGAGCAGTTCTTC.

CDR3 in DNA: TGCGCCAGCAGCCAAGATCCCATGGGGGGGGGCTCAAGCTCCTACAATGAGCAGTTCTTC. This codes for CASSQDPMGGGSSSYNEQFF. This rearrangement joins TRBV4-3 to TRBJ2-1; D might be TRBD2 (7 bases). This CDR3 has 20 amino acids. Looked up from germline, CDR1 is LGHNA and CDR2 is YSLEER. Trimming pared 0 bases from V and 0 bases from J, leaving 21 bases between.

The table lists this clone with a count of one. J is TRBJ1-3 and V is TRBV18, with TRBD1 as a possible D gene (5 bases). V was pared by 4 bases and J by 2 bases, with 18 bases between. Germline V gene sequence: CDR1 KGHSH, CDR2 LQKENI. The CDR3 has 17 amino acids. The CDR3 coding sequence is TGTGCCAGCTCACTTCAGGGCCCCCAAGACACTGGAAACACCATATATTTT. Translation gives CASSLQGPQDTGNTIYF.

The rearrangement links TRBV18 to TRBJ2-3; 7 nucleotides line up with TRBD2. Trimming at V came to 2 bases and at J to 1 base, leaving 12 bases not matched to a gene. The germline gives CDR1 KGHSH, CDR2 LQKENI. CDR3 length: 18 residues. The CDR3 region is CASSPFAPTSVGTDTQYF. The CDR3 nucleotides are TGTGCCAGCTCACCATTCGCTCCAACTAGCGTCGGCACAGATACGCAGTATTTT.

The gene calls are TRBV7-3 and TRBJ2-1; 13 bases line up with TRBD2. The CDR3 length is 15 residues. Trimming removed 4 bases from V and 5 bases from J; junction bases left unmatched: 2. The germline V gene has CDR1 SGHTA and CDR2 FQGTGA. The CDR3 region is CASSSTSGGNNEQFF. As DNA, the CDR3 is TGTGCCAGCAGCTCGACTAGCGGGGGGAACAATGAGCAGTTCTTC.

In nucleotides, the CDR3 is TGCGCCAGCAGCACCACGGGACAGGGGGGGTTCGGGCAGTACTTC. This translates into CASSTTGQGGFGQYF. The chain links TRBV5-1 to TRBJ2-7; TRBD1 matches 11 bases. There are 15 residues in the CDR3. V was clipped by 4 bases and J by 9 bases; unmatched bases: 12. Germline V gene data show CDR1 as SGHRS and CDR2 as YFSETQ.

V gene TRBV5-1 combines with J gene TRBJ1-2, with TRBD1 matching 8 bases. CDR3 size: 13 residues. Germline lookup yields CDR1 SGHRS and CDR2 YFSETQ. The trim removed 7 bases at V and 7 bases at J, leaving 9 bases unmatched. The CDR3 is CASSNQGASGYTF. The CDR3 DNA reads TGCGCCAGCTCAAACCAGGGGGCTAGTGGCTACACCTTC.

The genes are TRBV24-1 and TRBJ2-2, with 7 positions matching TRBD2. The CDR3 runs to 18 residues. The ends lost 3 bases at V and 8 bases at J; junction bases unmatched: 17. CDR1 and CDR2 from the germline V gene are KGHDR and SFDVKD. The CDR3, as DNA: TGTGCCACCAGTGATCCCACCGTAGCGGGTCAGACCCAGGGGGAGCTGTTTTTT. It translates to CATSDPTVAGQTQGELFF.

The rearrangement uses TRBV7-3 and TRBJ2-1, with TRBD2 identical over 7 bases. CDR3 length: 11 amino acids. Germline V gene sequence: CDR1 SGHTA, CDR2 FQGTGA. V was clipped by 4 bases and J by 11 bases; unmatched bases: 2. The CDR3 is CASSSAGKQFF. The CDR3 region has the DNA TGTGCCAGCAGCTCAGCGGGGAAGCAGTTCTTC.